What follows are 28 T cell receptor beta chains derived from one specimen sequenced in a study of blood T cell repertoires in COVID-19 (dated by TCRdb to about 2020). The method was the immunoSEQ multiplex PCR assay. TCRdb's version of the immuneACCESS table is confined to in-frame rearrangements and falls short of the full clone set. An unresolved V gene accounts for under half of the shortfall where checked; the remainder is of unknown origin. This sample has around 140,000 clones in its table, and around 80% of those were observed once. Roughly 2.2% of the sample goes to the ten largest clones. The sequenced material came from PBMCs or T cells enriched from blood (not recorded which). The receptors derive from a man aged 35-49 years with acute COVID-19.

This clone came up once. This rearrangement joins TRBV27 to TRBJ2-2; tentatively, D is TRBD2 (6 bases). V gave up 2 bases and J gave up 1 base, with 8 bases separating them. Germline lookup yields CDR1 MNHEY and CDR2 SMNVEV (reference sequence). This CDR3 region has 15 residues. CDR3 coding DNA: TGTGCCAGCAGTTTAGGGGAGGTGAACACCGGGGAGCTGTTTTTT. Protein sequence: CASSLGEVNTGELFF.

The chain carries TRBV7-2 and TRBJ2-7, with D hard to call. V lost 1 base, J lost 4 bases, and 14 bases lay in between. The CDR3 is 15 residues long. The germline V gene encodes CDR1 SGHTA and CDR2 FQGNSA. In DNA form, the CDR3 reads TGTGCCAGCAGCTTAGGGTTCCAGATCTCATACGAGCAGTACTTC. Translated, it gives CASSLGFQISYEQYF.

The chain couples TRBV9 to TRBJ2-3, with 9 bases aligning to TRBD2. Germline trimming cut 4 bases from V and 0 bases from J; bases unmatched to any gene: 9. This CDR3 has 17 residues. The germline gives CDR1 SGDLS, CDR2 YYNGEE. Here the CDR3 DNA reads TGTGCCAGCAGCTTCCATAGCGGGGGAGTTAGCACAGATACGCAGTATTTT. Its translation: CASSFHSGGVSTDTQYF.

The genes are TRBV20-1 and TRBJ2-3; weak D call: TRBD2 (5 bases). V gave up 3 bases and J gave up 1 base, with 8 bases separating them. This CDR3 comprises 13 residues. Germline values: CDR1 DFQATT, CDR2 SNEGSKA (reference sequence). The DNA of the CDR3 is TGCAGTGCTAGTGACTACCGCACAGATACGCAGTATTTT. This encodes CSASDYRTDTQYF.

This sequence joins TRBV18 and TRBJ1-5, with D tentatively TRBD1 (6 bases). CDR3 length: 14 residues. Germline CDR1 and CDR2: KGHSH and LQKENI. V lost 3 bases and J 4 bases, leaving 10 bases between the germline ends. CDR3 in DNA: TGTGCCAGCTCACCGCAGGGGCCTAATCAGCCCCAGCATTTT. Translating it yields CASSPQGPNQPQHF.

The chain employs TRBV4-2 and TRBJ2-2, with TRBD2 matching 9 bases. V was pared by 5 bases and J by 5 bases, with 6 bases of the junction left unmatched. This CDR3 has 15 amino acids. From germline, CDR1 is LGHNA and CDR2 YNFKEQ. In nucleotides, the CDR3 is TGTGCCAGCAGCGATAGCGGGAGAGGTACCGGGGAGCTGTTTTTT. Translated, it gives CASSDSGRGTGELFF.

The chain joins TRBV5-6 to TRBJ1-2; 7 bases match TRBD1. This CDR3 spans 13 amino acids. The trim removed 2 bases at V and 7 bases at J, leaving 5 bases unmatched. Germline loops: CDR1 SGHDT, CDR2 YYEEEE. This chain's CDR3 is CASSFDREGGYTF. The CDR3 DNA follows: TGTGCCAGCAGCTTCGACAGGGAAGGTGGCTACACCTTC. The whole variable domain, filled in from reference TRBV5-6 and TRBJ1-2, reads DAGVTQSPTHLIKTRGQQVTLRCSPKSGHDTVSWYQQALGQGPQFIFQYYEEEERQRGNFPDRFSGHQFPNYSSELNVNALLLGDSALYLCASSFDREGGYTFGSGTRLTVV.

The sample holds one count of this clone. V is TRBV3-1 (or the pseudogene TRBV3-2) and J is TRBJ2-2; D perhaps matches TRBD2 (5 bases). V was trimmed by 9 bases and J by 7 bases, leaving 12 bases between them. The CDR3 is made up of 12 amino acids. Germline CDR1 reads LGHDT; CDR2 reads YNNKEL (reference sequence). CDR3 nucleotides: TGTGCCAGGGGAGAGGGAGACGGGGAGCTGTTTTTT. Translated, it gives CARGEGDGELFF.

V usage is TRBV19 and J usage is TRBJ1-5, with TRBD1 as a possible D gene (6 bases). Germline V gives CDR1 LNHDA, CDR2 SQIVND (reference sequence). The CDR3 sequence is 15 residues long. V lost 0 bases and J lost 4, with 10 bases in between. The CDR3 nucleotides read TGTGCCAGTAGTATAGACAGGGGAGGGAATCAGCCCCAGCATTTT. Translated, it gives CASSIDRGGNQPQHF.

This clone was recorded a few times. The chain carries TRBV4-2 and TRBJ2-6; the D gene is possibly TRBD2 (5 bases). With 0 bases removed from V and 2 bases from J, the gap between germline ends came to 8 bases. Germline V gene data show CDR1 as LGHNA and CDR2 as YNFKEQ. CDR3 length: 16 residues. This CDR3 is CASSQDGEAGANVLTF. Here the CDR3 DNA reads TGTGCCAGCAGCCAAGACGGGGAAGCTGGGGCCAACGTCCTGACTTTC.

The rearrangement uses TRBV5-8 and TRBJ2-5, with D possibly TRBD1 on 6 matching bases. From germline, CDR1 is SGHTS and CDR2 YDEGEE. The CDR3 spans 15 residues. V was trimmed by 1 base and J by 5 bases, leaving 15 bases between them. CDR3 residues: CASSLLPGATETQYF. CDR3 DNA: TGTGCCAGCAGCTTGTTGCCAGGGGCGACGGAGACCCAGTACTTC.

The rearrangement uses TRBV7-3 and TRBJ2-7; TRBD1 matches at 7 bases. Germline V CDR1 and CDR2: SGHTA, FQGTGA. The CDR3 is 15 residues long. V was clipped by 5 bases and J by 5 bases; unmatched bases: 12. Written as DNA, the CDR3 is TGTGCCAGCAGCGGCACGGGAACAGGGGCGGACGAGCAGTACTTC. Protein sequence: CASSGTGTGADEQYF.

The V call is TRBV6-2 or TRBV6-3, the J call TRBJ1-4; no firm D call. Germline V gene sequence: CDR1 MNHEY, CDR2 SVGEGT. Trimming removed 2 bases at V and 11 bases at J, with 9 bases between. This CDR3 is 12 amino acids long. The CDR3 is CASSYGYGKLFF. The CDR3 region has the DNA TGTGCCAGCAGTTACGGTTACGGTAAACTGTTTTTT.

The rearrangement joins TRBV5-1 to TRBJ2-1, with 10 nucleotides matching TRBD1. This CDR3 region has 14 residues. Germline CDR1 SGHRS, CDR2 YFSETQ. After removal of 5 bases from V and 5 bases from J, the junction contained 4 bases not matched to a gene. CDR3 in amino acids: CASRWGQGNNEQFF. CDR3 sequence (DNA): TGCGCCAGCAGATGGGGACAGGGGAACAATGAGCAGTTCTTC.

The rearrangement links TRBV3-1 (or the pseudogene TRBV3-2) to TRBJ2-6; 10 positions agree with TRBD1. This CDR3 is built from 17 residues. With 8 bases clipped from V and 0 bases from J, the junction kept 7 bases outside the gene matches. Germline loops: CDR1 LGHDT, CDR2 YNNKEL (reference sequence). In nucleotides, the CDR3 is TGTGCCAGCGGTGGGGGACAGGGGCACTCTGGGGCCAACGTCCTGACTTTC. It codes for CASGGGQGHSGANVLTF.

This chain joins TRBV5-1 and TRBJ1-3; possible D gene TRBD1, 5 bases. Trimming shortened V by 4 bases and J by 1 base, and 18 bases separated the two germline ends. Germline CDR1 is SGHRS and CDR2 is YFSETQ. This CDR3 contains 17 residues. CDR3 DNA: TGCGCCAGCAGCCCGGAGCGGGGGTTGGGGTCTGGAAACACCATATATTTT. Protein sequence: CASSPERGLGSGNTIYF.

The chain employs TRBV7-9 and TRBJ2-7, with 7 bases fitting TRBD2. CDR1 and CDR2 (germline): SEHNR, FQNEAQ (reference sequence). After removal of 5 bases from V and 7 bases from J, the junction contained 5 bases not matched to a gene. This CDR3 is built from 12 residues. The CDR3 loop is CASSRDYGEQYF. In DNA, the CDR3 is TGTGCCAGCAGCCGGGACTACGGGGAGCAGTACTTC.

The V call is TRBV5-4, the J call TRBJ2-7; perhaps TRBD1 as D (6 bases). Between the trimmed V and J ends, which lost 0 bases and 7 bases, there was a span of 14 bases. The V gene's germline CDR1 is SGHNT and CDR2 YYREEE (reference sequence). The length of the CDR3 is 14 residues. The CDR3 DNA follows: TGTGCCAGCAGCTTGGAAACAGGGCCTAAGGAGCAGTACTTC. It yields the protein CASSLETGPKEQYF.

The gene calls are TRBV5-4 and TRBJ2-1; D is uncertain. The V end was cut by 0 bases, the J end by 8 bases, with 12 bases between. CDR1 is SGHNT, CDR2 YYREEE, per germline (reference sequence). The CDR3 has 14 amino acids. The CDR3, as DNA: TGTGCCAGCAGCTTGGCCCAGTCGCTCGATGAGCAGTTCTTC. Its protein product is CASSLAQSLDEQFF.

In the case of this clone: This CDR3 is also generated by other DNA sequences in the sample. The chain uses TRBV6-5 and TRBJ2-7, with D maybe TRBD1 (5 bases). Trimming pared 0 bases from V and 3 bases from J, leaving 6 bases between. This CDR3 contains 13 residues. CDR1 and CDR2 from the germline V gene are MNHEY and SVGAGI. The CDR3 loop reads CASSYSRGYEQYF. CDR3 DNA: TGTGCCAGCAGTTACTCAAGGGGCTACGAGCAGTACTTC.

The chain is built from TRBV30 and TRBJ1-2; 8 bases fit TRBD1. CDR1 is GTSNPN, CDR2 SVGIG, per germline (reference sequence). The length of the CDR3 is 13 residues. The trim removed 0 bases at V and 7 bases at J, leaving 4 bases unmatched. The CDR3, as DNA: TGTGCCTGGAGTGTTGGGCAGGGGGCTGGCTACACCTTC. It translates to CAWSVGQGAGYTF. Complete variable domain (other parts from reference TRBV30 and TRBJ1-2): SQTIHQWPATLVQPVGSPLSLECTVEGTSNPNLYWYRQAAGRGLQLLFYSVGIGQISSEVPQNLSASRPQDRQFILSSKKLLLSDSGFYLCAWSVGQGAGYTFGSGTRLTVV.

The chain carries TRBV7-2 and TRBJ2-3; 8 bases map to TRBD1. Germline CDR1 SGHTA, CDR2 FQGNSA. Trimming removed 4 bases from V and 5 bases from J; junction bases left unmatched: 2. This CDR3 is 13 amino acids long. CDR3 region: CASSSDRGDTQYF. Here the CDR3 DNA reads TGTGCCAGCAGCTCTGACAGGGGAGATACGCAGTATTTT. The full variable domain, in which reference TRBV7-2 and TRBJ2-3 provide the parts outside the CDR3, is GAGVSQSPSNKVTEKGKDVELRCDPISGHTALYWYRQSLGQGLEFLIYFQGNSAPDKSGLPSDRFSAERTGGSVSTLTIQRTQQEDSAVYLCASSSDRGDTQYFGPGTRLTVL.

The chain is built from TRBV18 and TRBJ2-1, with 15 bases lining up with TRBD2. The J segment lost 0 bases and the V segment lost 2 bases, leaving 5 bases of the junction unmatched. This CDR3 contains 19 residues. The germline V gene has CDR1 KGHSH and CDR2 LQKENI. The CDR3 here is CASSPIGTSGGSSYNEQFF. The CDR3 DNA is TGTGCCAGCTCACCAATAGGGACTAGCGGGGGGAGCTCCTACAATGAGCAGTTCTTC. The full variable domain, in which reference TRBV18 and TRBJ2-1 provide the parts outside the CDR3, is NAGVMQNPRHLVRRRGQEARLRCSPMKGHSHVYWYRQLPEEGLKFMVYLQKENIIDESGMPKERFSAEFPKEGPSILRIQQVVRGDSAAYFCASSPIGTSGGSSYNEQFFGPGTRLTVL.

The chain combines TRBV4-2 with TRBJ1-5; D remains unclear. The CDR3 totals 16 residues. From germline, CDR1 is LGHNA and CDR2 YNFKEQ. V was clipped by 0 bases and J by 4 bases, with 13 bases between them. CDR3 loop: CASSQEGGRGNQPQHF. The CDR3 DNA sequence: TGTGCCAGCAGCCAAGAAGGTGGGAGAGGGAATCAGCCCCAGCATTTT.

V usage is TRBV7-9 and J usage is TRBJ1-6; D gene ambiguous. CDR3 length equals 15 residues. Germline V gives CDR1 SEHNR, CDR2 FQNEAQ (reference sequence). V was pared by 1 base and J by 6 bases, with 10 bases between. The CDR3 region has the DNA TGTGCCAGCAGCTTAGATTCGGGAGCTAATTCACCCCTCCACTTT. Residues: CASSLDSGANSPLHF.

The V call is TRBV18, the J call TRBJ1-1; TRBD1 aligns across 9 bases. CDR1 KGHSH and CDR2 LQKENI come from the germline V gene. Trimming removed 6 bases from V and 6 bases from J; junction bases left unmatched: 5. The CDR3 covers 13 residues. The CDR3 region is CASSGQGTAEAFF. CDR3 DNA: TGTGCCAGCTCCGGACAGGGGACGGCTGAAGCTTTCTTT.

The CDR3 DNA sequence: TGTGCCAGCAGCGTGGGGGGGCAAGAGACCCAGTACTTC. Its translation is CASSVGGQETQYF. V gene TRBV11-2 combines with J gene TRBJ2-5, with 7 bases aligning to TRBD2. Trimming cost V 5 bases and J 2 bases; bases outside gene matches: 2. This CDR3 has 13 amino acids. Germline assignment: CDR1 SGHAT and CDR2 FQNNGV.

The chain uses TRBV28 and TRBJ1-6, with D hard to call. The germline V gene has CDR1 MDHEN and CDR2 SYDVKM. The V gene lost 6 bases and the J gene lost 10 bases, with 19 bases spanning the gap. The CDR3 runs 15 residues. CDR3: CASRLGLAQGSPLHF. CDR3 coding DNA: TGTGCCAGCAGACTAGGTCTAGCCCAAGGCTCACCCCTCCACTTT.